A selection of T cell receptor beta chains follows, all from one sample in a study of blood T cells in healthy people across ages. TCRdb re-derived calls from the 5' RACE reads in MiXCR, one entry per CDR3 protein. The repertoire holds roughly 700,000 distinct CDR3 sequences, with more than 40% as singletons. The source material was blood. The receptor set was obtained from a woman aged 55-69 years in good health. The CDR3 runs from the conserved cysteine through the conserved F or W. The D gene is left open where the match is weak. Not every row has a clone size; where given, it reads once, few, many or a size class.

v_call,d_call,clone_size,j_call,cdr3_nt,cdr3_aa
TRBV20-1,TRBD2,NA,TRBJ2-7,TGCAGTGCTACTCTAGCGGGACTTGCCTACGAGCAGTACTTC,CSATLAGLAYEQYF
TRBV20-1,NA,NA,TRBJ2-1,TGCAGTGCTAGAGATCCAAGCTCCGCAGGGGATGAGCAGTTCTTC,CSARDPSSAGDEQFF
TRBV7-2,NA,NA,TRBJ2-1,TGTGCCACGAGACCTTACAATGAGCAGTTCTTC,CATRPYNEQFF
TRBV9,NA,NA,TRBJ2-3,TGTGCCAGCAGCGGATACACAGCAGATACGCAGTATTTT,CASSGYTADTQYF
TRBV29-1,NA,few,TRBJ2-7,TGCAGCGCTCTACCCACAAGGGGGGTAGGGGTCTACGAGCAGTACTTC,CSALPTRGVGVYEQYF
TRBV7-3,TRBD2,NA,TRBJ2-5,TGTGCCAGCAGCTTTTATTCTAGCGGGGTGGGGACCCAGTACTTC,CASSFYSSGVGTQYF
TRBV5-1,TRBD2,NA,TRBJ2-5,TGCGCCAGCAGCGTACTGGAGGGAGGGCCTGCCGAGACCCAGTACTTC,CASSVLEGGPAETQYF
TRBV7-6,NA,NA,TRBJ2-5,TGTGCCAGCAGCCCCTCCGGTGGGGCCCGCTCACAAGAGACCCAGTACTTC,CASSPSGGARSQETQYF
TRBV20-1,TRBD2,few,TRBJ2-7,TGCAGTGCTAGAGTCCCTAGCGGGAGCAACCCTTACGAGCAGTACTTC,CSARVPSGSNPYEQYF
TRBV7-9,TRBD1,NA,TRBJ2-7,TGTGCCAGCAGCTCATCTGGACAGGGCGAGCAGTACTTC,CASSSSGQGEQYF
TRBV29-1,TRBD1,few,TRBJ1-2,TGCAGCGTTGGAGAGACAGGGACCAACTATGGCTACACCTTC,CSVGETGTNYGYTF
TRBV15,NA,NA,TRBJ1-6,TGTGCCACCGGTACTTCTTCACCCCTCCACTTT,CATGTSSPLHF
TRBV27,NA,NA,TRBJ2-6,TGTGCCAGCACCGACTTTCAATCTGGGGCCAACGTCCTGACTTTC,CASTDFQSGANVLTF
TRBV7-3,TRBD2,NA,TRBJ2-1,TGTGCCAGCAGCTTCGGCGCGGGAGGTTACAATGAGCAGTTCTTC,CASSFGAGGYNEQFF
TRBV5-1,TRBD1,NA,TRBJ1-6,TGCGCCAGCGGGGTCGCGGGACAGGGAGATTCACCCCTCCACTTT,CASGVAGQGDSPLHF
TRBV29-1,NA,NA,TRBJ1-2,TGCAGCGTTCGCGGGGAATATGGCTACACCTTC,CSVRGEYGYTF
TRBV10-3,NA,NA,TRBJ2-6,TGTGCCATCAGTGATGGGGGGTCTGGGGCCAACGTCCTGACTTTC,CAISDGGSGANVLTF
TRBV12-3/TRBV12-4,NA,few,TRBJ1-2,TGTGCCAGCAGTTCAAGCCCGGGTAGCTATGGCTACACCTTC,CASSSSPGSYGYTF
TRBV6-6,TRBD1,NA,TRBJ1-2,TGTGCCAGTTACAGGGGACAGGGCTATGGCTACACCTTC,CASYRGQGYGYTF
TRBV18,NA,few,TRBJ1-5,TGTGCCAGCTCACTGGACAGAAATCAGCCCCAGCATTTT,CASSLDRNQPQHF
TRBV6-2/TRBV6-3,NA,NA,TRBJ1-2,TGTGCCAGCAGCTCTACAGGGTTCGGTGGCTACACCTTC,CASSSTGFGGYTF
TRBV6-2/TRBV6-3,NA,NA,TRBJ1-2,TGTGCCAGCAGTTACGGAATACTCAACTATGGCTACACCTTC,CASSYGILNYGYTF
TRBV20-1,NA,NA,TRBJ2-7,TGCAGTGCTGGGGACGGGGGTCCCTCCTACGAGCAGTACTTC,CSAGDGGPSYEQYF
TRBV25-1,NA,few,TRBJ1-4,TGTGCCAGCAGTGAGGGGAGTGTGGGCGAAAAACTGTTTTTT,CASSEGSVGEKLFF
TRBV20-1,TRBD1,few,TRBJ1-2,TGCAGTGCTAAGACAGGGGATCGTGGCTACACCTTC,CSAKTGDRGYTF
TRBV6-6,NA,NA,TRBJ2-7,TGTGCCAGCAGTCACTCAGGACGTAGCGACGAGCAGTACTTC,CASSHSGRSDEQYF
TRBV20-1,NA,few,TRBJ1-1,TGCAGTGCTAGTGGGGGGGACACTGAAGCTTTCTTT,CSASGGDTEAFF
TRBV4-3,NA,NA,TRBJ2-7,TGCGCCAGCAGCCAAGATACAGCGCTCCCCGAGCAGTACTTC,CASSQDTALPEQYF
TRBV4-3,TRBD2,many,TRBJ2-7,TGCGCCAGCAGCCAAGAATCGGGACTAGTCGGGTCCTACGAGCAGTACTTC,CASSQESGLVGSYEQYF
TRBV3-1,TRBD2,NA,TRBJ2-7,TGTGCCAGCAGCCAACGGATAAGGACTAGCGACTACGAGCAGTACTTC,CASSQRIRTSDYEQYF
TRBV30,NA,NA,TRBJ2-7,TGTGCCGGGTTGACAGGAAGCGAGCAGTACTTC,CAGLTGSEQYF
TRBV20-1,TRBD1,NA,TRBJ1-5,TGCAGTGCTGGCCTCGGGACAGGGAGCAATCAGCCCCAGCATTTT,CSAGLGTGSNQPQHF